This T cell receptor (beta chain) stems from a study of a mutant IDH1 vaccine in newly diagnosed glioma. Study background: Vaccination was launched 4-6 weeks after radiotherapy alone, or with temozolomide cycles.

About this clone itself: Antigen unknown.

Method: immunoSEQ multiplex PCR; TCRdb's copy keeps in-frame clones and lacks some. The sample lists approximately 60,000 clones, about 80% occurring once. As for time point: week 5, during vaccination. The vaccine gave 300 ug of a 20-mer mutant IDH1 peptide subcutaneously per dose. CDR3 length equals 17 residues. Germline CDR1 reads SGHAT; CDR2 reads FQNNGV. The V and J ends lost 4 bases and 2 bases respectively, with 17 bases between them. This sequence was found in a woman under 30 with glioma. Some clones in this sample may be carry-over from other donors' samples. The chain couples TRBV11-2 to TRBJ1-4; D is unclear. The sequencing used PBMCs, collected from a glioma patient whose treatment included an IDH1 peptide vaccine. The CDR3 is CASSWSAEGRTNEKLFF. The CDR3 DNA reads as TGTGCCAGCAGCTGGAGTGCCGAAGGGAGGACTAATGAAAAACTGTTTTTT.